Detailed here is one TCR beta chain. This sample was taken from a study of blood T cell repertoires in COVID-19. Study processing details: Nucleated cell counts were estimated from reference gene primer amplification. Clones were read by immunoSEQ multiplex PCR, and TCRdb kept only the in-frame ones, dropping some. V, J and clone size reflect that table, while D and trimming were determined from the DNA. The repertoire consists of around 100,000 clones, with under 85% occurring once and the leading ten covering about a quarter. The J segment lost 4 bases and the V segment lost 5 bases, leaving 6 bases of the junction unmatched. The CDR3 extends over 15 amino acids. Germline V gene lookup returns CDR1 SGHTA and CDR2 FQGNSA.

This TCR came from a human donor in a cohort sampled during active COVID-19. The chain combines TRBV7-2 with TRBJ2-1; TRBD2 aligns across 9 bases. Sequencing was done on a sample of peripheral blood. Here the CDR3 DNA reads TGTGCCAGCAGCCCCAGCGGGGGGTCTTACAATGAGCAGTTCTTC. It specifies CASSPSGGSYNEQFF.